A single sample is the source of the 11 T cell receptor beta chains below, sequenced in a study of cytomegalovirus exposure and HLA in healthy donors. Primers for the PCR totalled 60 Vbeta and 13 Jbeta. Profiled with immunoSEQ multiplex PCR; TCRdb holds only in-frame clones, not every one. The table has approximately 150,000 clones, over 60% seen once; the top ten hold approximately 2.8%. Sequenced input: PBMCs. The receptors were gathered from a male donor in good health and CMV-seronegative.

This chain joins TRBV18 and TRBJ2-2, with a possible D match to TRBD1 (5 bases). Germline lookup yields CDR1 KGHSH and CDR2 LQKENI. V was pared by 3 bases and J by 6 bases, with 8 bases between. The CDR3 totals 13 residues. The CDR3 DNA is TGTGCCAGCTCACCCGACAGATCCGGGGAGCTGTTTTTT. This gives the protein CASSPDRSGELFF.

The chain carries TRBV9 and TRBJ1-2; D is unresolved. There are 18 residues in the CDR3. Trimming stripped 1 base from V and 8 bases from J, with 27 bases between. Germline CDR1 reads SGDLS; CDR2 reads YYNGEE. The CDR3 DNA reads as TGTGCCAGCAGCGTATCTCTAGGAGACCTACGGACTTCGAGCGGCTACACCTTC. Translating it yields CASSVSLGDLRTSSGYTF.

The chain joins TRBV7-9 to TRBJ1-4, with 7 nucleotides matching TRBD1. Unmatched junction bases numbered 14, after V lost 4 bases and J lost 0 bases. From germline, CDR1 is SEHNR and CDR2 FQNEAQ (reference sequence). The CDR3 covers 19 residues. DNA for the CDR3: TGTGCCAGCAGCTCCTTGACAGGGCCTCACACCCCAACTAATGAAAAACTGTTTTTT. This gives the protein CASSSLTGPHTPTNEKLFF.

This rearrangement joins TRBV5-1 to TRBJ2-7, with TRBD1 identical over 9 bases. The CDR3 has 16 amino acids. Germline trimming cut 4 bases from V and 6 bases from J; bases unmatched to any gene: 14. Per germline, CDR1 SGHRS and CDR2 YFSETQ. CDR3 residues: CASSVVVPGQGVEQYF. CDR3 nucleotide sequence: TGCGCCAGCAGCGTCGTCGTACCGGGACAGGGAGTCGAGCAGTACTTC.

This clone was observed a few times. The chain carries TRBV5-4 and TRBJ2-1; D may be TRBD1 (6 bases). CDR3 length equals 14 residues. CDR1 SGHNT and CDR2 YYREEE come from the germline V gene (reference sequence). V gave up 0 bases and J gave up 9 bases, with 13 bases separating them. The CDR3: CASSLEQGRSEQFF. Here the CDR3 DNA reads TGTGCCAGCAGCTTGGAACAGGGAAGGAGTGAGCAGTTCTTC.

V gene TRBV7-2 combines with J gene TRBJ2-4; TRBD2 aligns across 12 bases. The trim removed 4 bases at V and 6 bases at J, leaving 13 bases unmatched. Germline V lookup: CDR1 SGHTA, CDR2 FQGNSA. This CDR3 is built from 18 residues. DNA of the CDR3: TGTGCCAGCAGCTCCACGCGGGGACTAGCGGGCAGGGGAAACATTCAGTACTTC. Translation gives CASSSTRGLAGRGNIQYF.

The genes are TRBV7-3 and TRBJ2-3; 8 bases fit TRBD2. The CDR3 totals 15 residues. Germline trimming cut 3 bases from V and 0 bases from J; bases unmatched to any gene: 2. Germline V gene lookup returns CDR1 SGHTA and CDR2 FQGTGA. CDR3 amino acids: CASSFGGASTDTQYF. CDR3 coding DNA: TGTGCCAGCAGCTTCGGGGGGGCAAGCACAGATACGCAGTATTTT.

The rearrangement links TRBV2 to TRBJ2-7; no clear D. V was pared by 0 bases and J by 11 bases, with 8 bases between. The CDR3 totals 11 residues. CDR1 and CDR2 from the germline V gene are SNHLY and FYNNEI. This CDR3 reads CASSEARIEYF. The CDR3 DNA reads as TGTGCCAGCAGTGAAGCGAGGATCGAGTACTTC.

The sample holds a few counts of this clone. This chain connects TRBV6-5 to TRBJ2-5; D might be TRBD2 (5 bases). The germline V gene encodes CDR1 MNHEY and CDR2 SVGAGI. The CDR3 runs to 14 residues. The V and J ends lost 0 bases and 4 bases respectively, with 9 bases between them. The CDR3 protein is CASSYSLAGETQYF. In DNA, the CDR3 is TGTGCCAGCAGTTACTCTTTGGCGGGAGAGACCCAGTACTTC.

The J gene is TRBJ1-6, the V gene TRBV7-2, with D perhaps matching TRBD1 (5 bases). The V end lost 5 bases, the J end lost 4 bases, and 12 bases lay between the germline ends. The V gene's germline CDR1 is SGHTA and CDR2 FQGNSA. The CDR3 length is 15 residues. CDR3 sequence: CASSAPGGYNSPLHF. The DNA of the CDR3 is TGTGCCAGCAGCGCTCCGGGGGGGTATAATTCACCCCTCCACTTT.

V is TRBV21-1 and J is TRBJ1-6. TRBV21-1 is flagged as a pseudogene. This CDR3 comprises 17 residues. CDR3 DNA sequence: TGTGCCAGCAGCACTACCCCGGCGGACTCCGCGGGTTCACCCCTCCACTTT. Its translation is CASSTTPADSAGSPLHF.